These T cell receptor beta chains were read from a single sample in a study of blood T cell repertoires in COVID-19. The assay was immunoSEQ multiplex PCR, and TCRdb's table has in-frame clones only and misses some. The table records about 380,000 clones, roughly 91% of them present only once. The sample was PBMCs or T cells enriched from blood (not recorded which). The receptors were gathered from a woman under 30 who had recovered from COVID-19. CDR3s leave out the opening cysteine and the closing phenylalanine or tryptophan. The order of the fields is CDR3 length, V gene, CDR3 protein.

>14|TRBV7-2
ASSLTSGGPTDTQY
>13|TRBV11-2
ASSLDRGGGTEAF
>12|TRBV7-9
ASSPRTGIYEQF
>13|TRBV4-2
ASSQDKAPHTEAF
>12|TRBV30
ARSKGQGAHEQY
>13|TRBV9
ASSASGGSGDTQY
>15|TRBV27
ASSPDSRYPNTGELF
>14|TRBV4-1
ASSQDGASGQETQY
>13|TRBV7-2
ASSLVLSEGAEAF
>11|TRBV5-6
ASKSGGAYEQY
>15|TRBV3-1/TRBV3-2
ASSQDFRGTVTQPQH
>13|TRBV9
ASSVEGTSGYEQY
>12|TRBV7-3
ASQDIPNTDTQY
>12|TRBV21-1
ASSKLDCFYGYT
>10|TRBV13
ASTDRVTEAF
>10|TRBV4-1
ASSHGGTEAF
>12|TRBV5-1
ASSDGRVSYEQY
>14|TRBV9
ASSASPAGENEKLF
>13|TRBV7-6
ASSFIQGREDEQY
>15|TRBV4-2
ASSREGRTSSYNEQF
>12|TRBV7-9
ASSQQGKVYEQY
>12|TRBV10-3
AIRGPDLSNTIY
>11|TRBV14
ASSRLQNTEAF